This T cell receptor (beta chain) is drawn from a study of blood T cell repertoires in COVID-19. On the study more broadly: COVID-19 samples from acute and convalescent phases originated in the United States, Italy and Spain. PBMCs, B-cell-depleted T cells, or T cells provided the cDNA or gDNA that made up the material.

As handled by the study authors: Reference gene primer amplification gave nucleated cell count estimates. Sequencing used immunoSEQ multiplex PCR; TCRdb keeps in-frame clones, though not all of them. V and J calls and clone size are those listed in that table; D and trimming were worked out from the DNA. The repertoire holds roughly 89,000 clones, with 80% as singletons. Trimming removed 2 bases at V and 4 bases at J, with 11 bases between. The CDR3 loop spans 13 amino acids. Germline V gene sequence: CDR1 GTSNPN, CDR2 SVGIG (reference sequence). This receptor was obtained from a woman aged 70 to 79 with acute or convalescent COVID-19. The specimen was peripheral blood. The chain carries TRBV30 and TRBJ1-2; D uncertain. CDR3 DNA: TGTGCCTGGAGTTTGCAGGCTCGCTATGGCTACACCTTC. It encodes CAWSLQARYGYTF. Full variable domain (outside the CDR3, taken from reference TRBV30 and TRBJ1-2): SQTIHQWPATLVQPVGSPLSLECTVEGTSNPNLYWYRQAAGRGLQLLFYSVGIGQISSEVPQNLSASRPQDRQFILSSKKLLLSDSGFYLCAWSLQARYGYTFGSGTRLTVV.